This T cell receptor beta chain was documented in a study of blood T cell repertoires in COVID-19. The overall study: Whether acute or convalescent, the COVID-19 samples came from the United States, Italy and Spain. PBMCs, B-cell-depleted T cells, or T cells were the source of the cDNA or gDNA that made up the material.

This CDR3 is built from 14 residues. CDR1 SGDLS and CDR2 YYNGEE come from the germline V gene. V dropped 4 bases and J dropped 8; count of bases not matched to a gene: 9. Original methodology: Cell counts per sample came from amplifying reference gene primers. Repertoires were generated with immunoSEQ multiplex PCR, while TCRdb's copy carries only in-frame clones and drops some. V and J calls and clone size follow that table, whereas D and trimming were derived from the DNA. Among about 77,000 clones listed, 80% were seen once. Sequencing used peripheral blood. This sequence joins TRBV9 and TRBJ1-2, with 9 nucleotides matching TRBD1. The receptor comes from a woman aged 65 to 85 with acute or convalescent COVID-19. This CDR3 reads CASSSRTGAGGYTF. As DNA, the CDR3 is TGTGCCAGCAGCAGCCGGACAGGGGCAGGGGGCTACACCTTC.